The sample holds a few counts of the clone carrying this T cell receptor beta chain. The target antigen is unknown. Sequencing used immunoSEQ multiplex PCR; TCRdb keeps in-frame clones, though not all of them. The sample carries tens of thousands of clones, around 60% recorded once. The data were obtained in a study of a mutant IDH1 vaccine in newly diagnosed glioma. Study background: Most patients had radiochemotherapy with temozolomide before enrollment; others had one alone.

Time point: week 47, end of study. Each vaccine dose was 300 ug of mutant IDH1 20-mer peptide, with topical imiquimod. Patients, over weeks 1, 3, 5, 7, 11, 15, 19 and 23, received a total of eight vaccinations. Every donor had a new WHO grade 3 or 4 astrocytoma that was IDH1-mutant, with loss of nuclear ATRX. Sequencing used peripheral blood mononuclear cells (PBMCs), obtained from a glioma patient whose treatment included an IDH1 peptide vaccine. This clonotype was sampled from a man aged 35 to 55 with glioma. Some clones in this sample may be carry-over from other donors' samples.

The CDR3 sequence: CASSGQGPSGANVLTF. The CDR3 region has the DNA TGTGCCAGCTCCGGACAGGGTCCCTCTGGGGCCAACGTCCTGACTTTC. The genes are TRBV2 and TRBJ2-6; TRBD1 matches 8 bases. In germline, CDR1 is SNHLY, CDR2 FYNNEI. The ends lost 8 bases at V and 0 bases at J; junction bases unmatched: 6. The CDR3 sequence is 16 residues long.